What follows is one T cell receptor (beta chain) and its context. Antigen: not known. This entry belongs to a study of cytomegalovirus exposure and HLA in healthy donors. The wider study: Ancestry clustering placed around four fifths of around 400 genotyped donors in the Caucasian-associated cluster.

Findings and limits, study-wide: The likely explanation for a cluster of highly shared sequence variants was sequencing artifact.

Primers: 60 Vbeta forward and 13 Jbeta reverse. Measured with immunoSEQ multiplex PCR; TCRdb has only the in-frame clones, and not every one. The sample records 180,000 or so clones, 75% being singletons. Germline V gene sequence: CDR1 MRHNA, CDR2 SNTAGT. V trimming: 6 bases; J trimming: 13 bases; junction bases outside the gene matches: 17. This CDR3 has 16 amino acids. J is TRBJ2-5 and V is TRBV6-4; 13 nucleotides agree with TRBD2. Sequenced input: PBMCs. The source is a woman between 40 and 50 years old in good health and CMV-seropositive. The CDR3 DNA reads as TGTGCCAGCAGGGGTATACCGGGACTAGCGGGAAGAGGTCCGTACTTC. Protein sequence: CASRGIPGLAGRGPYF.